The 2 T cell receptor beta chains listed next were all sequenced from one sample in a study of T cell changes during pregnancy in multiple sclerosis. Data came from immunoSEQ multiplex PCR; TCRdb stores just in-frame clones and leaves some out. The repertoire includes about 41,000 clones, less than 95% of them detected once, and approximately 9.1% sits in the top ten. The sequencing used CD8+ T cells from peripheral blood mononuclear cells, collected in the first trimester of pregnancy. The receptors derive from a female donor with multiple sclerosis, enrolled in a pregnancy study.

The chain has TRBV4-1 and TRBJ1-1; D remains ambiguous. The CDR3 runs to 16 residues. Germline lookup yields CDR1 MGHRA and CDR2 YSYEKL. The V and J ends lost 5 bases and 10 bases respectively, with 26 bases between them. CDR3 region: CASSSDPDTTRVGAFF. The CDR3 coding sequence is TGCGCCAGCAGCTCAGACCCCGACACCACCCGAGTCGGAGCTTTCTTT.

This chain links TRBV7-8 with TRBJ1-2; 10 bases align to TRBD1. Trimming took 5 bases from V and 7 from J; bases not matched to a gene: 7. Germline CDR1 is SGHVS and CDR2 is FQNEAQ. CDR3 length equals 14 residues. CDR3 sequence (DNA): TGTGCCAGCAGCCCCGACAGGGGGCGCGGTGGCTACACCTTC. It translates to CASSPDRGRGGYTF.